These 5 T cell receptor beta chains were all obtained from the same sample, sequenced in a study of shared clonotypes between healthy human individuals. Measured with immunoSEQ multiplex PCR; TCRdb has only the in-frame clones, and not every one. The table shows some 530,000 clones, with 81% occurring only once. Sample: PBMCs. The source of these receptors is a woman aged 40-49 years in good health. Some clones in this sample may be carry-over from other donors' samples.

Regarding this clone: A far larger clone is just one base off, so this is likely a read error. The rearrangement joins TRBV5-1 to TRBJ2-7; D might be TRBD2 (5 bases). The CDR3 totals 14 residues. V dropped 2 bases and J dropped 1 base, with 10 bases sitting between them. Germline V gene data show CDR1 as SGHRS and CDR2 as YFSETQ. CDR3 residues: CASSFGVPSYEQYF. Written as DNA, the CDR3 is TGCGCCAGCAGCTTCGGGGTACCGTCCTACGAGCAGTACTTC. Supplemented by reference TRBV5-1 and TRBJ2-7, the full variable domain reads KAGVTQTPRYLIKTRGQQVTLSCSPISGHRSVSWYQQTPGQGLQFLFEYFSETQRNKGNFPGRFSGRQFSNSRSEMNVSTLELGDSALYLCASSFGVPSYEQYFGPGTRLTVT.

The V and J genes are TRBV9 and TRBJ2-6; TRBD1 agrees at 8 bases. With 4 bases clipped from V and 1 base from J, the junction kept 7 bases outside the gene matches. CDR1 and CDR2 from the germline V gene are SGDLS and YYNGEE. The CDR3 length is 17 residues. The DNA of the CDR3 is TGTGCCAGCAGCCCGGGACAGGCGCGTTCTGGGGCCAACGTCCTGACTTTC. Translating gives CASSPGQARSGANVLTF.

The V and J genes are TRBV19 and TRBJ1-3; no clear D gene. This CDR3 is built from 14 residues. Trimming left V 5 bases short and J 0 bases short, with 8 bases between. Germline CDR1 LNHDA, CDR2 SQIVND (reference sequence). The CDR3 is CASSVSSSGNTIYF. In nucleotides, the CDR3 is TGTGCCAGTAGTGTATCGAGCTCTGGAAACACCATATATTTT.

This clone was picked up many times. This chain links TRBV19 with TRBJ2-1; 9 positions agree with TRBD1. V gave up 6 bases and J gave up 7 bases; unmatched junction bases: 7. Germline V gives CDR1 LNHDA, CDR2 SQIVND (reference sequence). This CDR3 comprises 14 residues. Here the CDR3 DNA reads TGTGCCAGTAGCCGCCGGGACAGGGTAAATGAGCAGTTCTTC. It encodes CASSRRDRVNEQFF.

The rearrangement uses TRBV10-2 and TRBJ2-7, with 8 bases that match TRBD1. With V trimmed by 4 bases and J by 2 bases, 7 bases remained unmatched. The CDR3 length is 15 residues. Germline lookup yields CDR1 WSHSY and CDR2 SAAADI. For the CDR3, the DNA is TGCGCCAGCAGTGCCTCGACAGGGGCGGCCTACGAGCAGTACTTC. Translating it yields CASSASTGAAYEQYF.